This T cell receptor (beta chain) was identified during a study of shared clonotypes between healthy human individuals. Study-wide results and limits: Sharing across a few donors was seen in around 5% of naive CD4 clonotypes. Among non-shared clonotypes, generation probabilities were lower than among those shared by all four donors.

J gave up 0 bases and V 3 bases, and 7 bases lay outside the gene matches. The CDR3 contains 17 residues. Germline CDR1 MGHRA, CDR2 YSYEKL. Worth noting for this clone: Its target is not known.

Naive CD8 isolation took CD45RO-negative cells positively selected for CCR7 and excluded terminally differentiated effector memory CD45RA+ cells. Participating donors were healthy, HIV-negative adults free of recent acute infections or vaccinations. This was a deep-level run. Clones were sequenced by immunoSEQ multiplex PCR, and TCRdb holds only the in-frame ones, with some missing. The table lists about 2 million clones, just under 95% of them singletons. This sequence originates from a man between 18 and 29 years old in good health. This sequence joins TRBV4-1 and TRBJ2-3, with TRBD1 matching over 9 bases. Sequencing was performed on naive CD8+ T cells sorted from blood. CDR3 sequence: CASSHPRTGASTDTQYF. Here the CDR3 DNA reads TGCGCCAGCAGCCACCCTAGGACAGGGGCTAGCACAGATACGCAGTATTTT.